The 32 T cell receptor beta chains presented below share a single source sample, sequenced in a study of blood T cell repertoires in COVID-19. Profiled with immunoSEQ multiplex PCR; TCRdb holds only in-frame clones, not every one. The data show tens of thousands of clones, with approximately 85% seen just once and roughly a third held by the top ten. The sequencing input was peripheral blood. These receptors all come from a woman of 80 years or more with COVID-19, enrolled during active disease.

The chain links TRBV5-1 to TRBJ1-4; unclear D gene. Germline CDR1 SGHRS, CDR2 YFSETQ. The CDR3 is 14 residues long. Deletions cut 0 bases from V and 4 bases from J, with 7 bases between. The DNA for the CDR3 is TGCGCCAGCAGCTTGGGTGGACTTAATGAAAAACTGTTTTTT. This sequence encodes CASSLGGLNEKLFF.

There are a few counts of this clone. The V call is TRBV19, the J call TRBJ2-2; 9 nucleotides align to TRBD1. Germline V gene lookup returns CDR1 LNHDA and CDR2 SQIVND (reference sequence). Trimming removed 5 bases from V and 4 bases from J; junction bases left unmatched: 5. CDR3 size: 15 residues. The CDR3 loop reads CASSVGTGTTGELFF. The CDR3 coding sequence is TGTGCCAGTAGTGTCGGGACAGGGACCACCGGGGAGCTGTTTTTT.

This clone was recorded only once. The V gene is TRBV6-5, the J gene TRBJ1-1, with D possibly matching TRBD1 (6 bases). The V end lost 4 bases, the J end lost 7 bases, and 16 bases lay between the germline ends. The CDR3 sequence is 14 residues long. The germline V gene encodes CDR1 MNHEY and CDR2 SVGAGI. The CDR3 sequence is CASSSSGAFSEAFF. CDR3 coding DNA: TGTGCCAGCAGTTCCTCAGGGGCATTCAGTGAAGCTTTCTTT.

The genes are TRBV9 and TRBJ1-1, with a possible D match to TRBD1 (5 bases). Trimming removed 1 base at V and 2 bases at J, with 9 bases between. Germline V lookup: CDR1 SGDLS, CDR2 YYNGEE. This CDR3 contains 14 residues. DNA for the CDR3: TGTGCCAGCAGCGTACAGGGCTCTAACACTGAAGCTTTCTTT. Its translation is CASSVQGSNTEAFF.

V gene TRBV19 combines with J gene TRBJ2-7; possibly TRBD1 for D (6 bases). The CDR3 is made up of 14 amino acids. Looked up from germline, CDR1 is LNHDA and CDR2 is SQIVND (reference sequence). Trimming cost V 9 bases and J 1 base, with 16 bases left between them. CDR3 nucleotide sequence: TGTGCCAGCACCCCTGGACAGAGTTCCTACGAGCAGTACTTC. Translating it yields CASTPGQSSYEQYF. Supplemented by reference TRBV19 and TRBJ2-7, the full variable domain reads DGGITQSPKYLFRKEGQNVTLSCEQNLNHDAMYWYRQDPGQGLRLIYYSQIVNDFQKGDIAEGYSVSREKKESFPLTVTSAQKNPTAFYLCASTPGQSSYEQYFGPGTRLTVT.

V is TRBV5-1 and J is TRBJ1-3, with 10 positions matching TRBD1. This CDR3 has 16 residues. Germline trimming cut 3 bases from V and 0 bases from J; bases unmatched to any gene: 3. Germline V gene sequence: CDR1 SGHRS, CDR2 YFSETQ. The CDR3 nucleotides read TGCGCCAGCAGCTCGACAGGGGGCCTCTCTGGAAACACCATATATTTT. Its protein is CASSSTGGLSGNTIYF.

As regards this clone: Other DNA sequences within the sample encode an identical CDR3. The CDR3 reads CASSLDGQGNNSPLHF. The CDR3 region has the DNA TGCGCCAGCAGCTTGGATGGACAGGGGAATAATTCACCCCTCCACTTT. This chain joins TRBV5-1 and TRBJ1-6; TRBD1 agrees at 9 bases. V dropped 0 bases and J dropped 5; count of bases not matched to a gene: 3. Per germline, CDR1 SGHRS and CDR2 YFSETQ. The CDR3 contains 16 residues.

This CDR3 reads CASSLLSRDRADGYTF. The CDR3 bases are TGTGCCAGCAGCTTATTGTCCCGGGACAGGGCGGATGGCTACACCTTC. This chain uses TRBV7-3 with TRBJ1-2, with TRBD1 matching 9 bases. There are 16 residues in the CDR3. Germline CDR1 SGHTA, CDR2 FQGTGA. After removal of 2 bases from V and 6 bases from J, the junction contained 10 bases not matched to a gene. The complete variable domain, with remaining parts taken from reference TRBV7-3 and TRBJ1-2, reads GAGVSQTPSNKVTEKGKYVELRCDPISGHTALYWYRQSLGQGPEFLIYFQGTGAADDSGLPNDRFFAVRPEGSVSTLKIQRTERGDSAVYLCASSLLSRDRADGYTFGSGTRLTVV.

V and J are TRBV12-5 and TRBJ2-3, with TRBD2 matching over 7 bases. The V gene's germline CDR1 is LGHNT and CDR2 FRNRAP. V gave up 6 bases and J gave up 6 bases; unmatched junction bases: 9. The CDR3 is 14 amino acids. The CDR3 DNA is TGTGCTAGTGGCTGGGGTGTCGGGGGGGATACGCAGTATTTT. Its protein is CASGWGVGGDTQYF.

V usage is TRBV24-1 and J usage is TRBJ2-1, with 7 bases aligning to TRBD2. This CDR3 is built from 20 residues. J lost 7 bases, V lost 5 bases, and 25 bases had no gene match. CDR1 and CDR2 (germline): KGHDR, SFDVKD. CDR3 sequence reads: CATSGGLRGVGRIVKNEQFF. CDR3 nucleotides: TGTGCCACCAGTGGGGGACTACGGGGGGTCGGCCGGATTGTGAAGAATGAGCAGTTCTTC.

The J gene is TRBJ1-6, the V gene TRBV2; 7 bases are a match to TRBD1. The CDR3 sequence is 15 residues long. Unmatched junction bases numbered 14, after V lost 8 bases and J lost 10 bases. The V gene's germline CDR1 is SNHLY and CDR2 FYNNEI. CDR3 DNA sequence: TGTGCCAGCGGGATGCTCAGGGGGTCGGGATCACCCCTCCACTTT. It translates to CASGMLRGSGSPLHF.

This sequence joins TRBV7-8 and TRBJ2-5; D possibly corresponds to TRBD1 (6 bases). The germline gives CDR1 SGHVS, CDR2 FQNEAQ. V lost 1 base, J lost 3 bases, and 12 bases lay in between. CDR3 length: 15 amino acids. CDR3 in DNA: TGTGCCAGCAGCTTAGTAACAGGGTGGGAAGAGACCCAGTACTTC. Its protein is CASSLVTGWEETQYF.

The chain has TRBV7-3 and TRBJ2-1, with 9 bases fitting TRBD1. Germline-derived CDR1 and CDR2 are SGHTA and FQGTGA. This CDR3 is built from 15 residues. Trimming took 2 bases from V and 8 from J; bases not matched to a gene: 7. The CDR3 spells CASSLEGQGFHEQFF. The CDR3, as DNA: TGTGCCAGCAGCTTAGAGGGACAGGGATTCCATGAGCAGTTCTTC.

This clone was detected ten times or more. This chain uses TRBV4-2 with TRBJ1-2; no clear D. CDR3 length: 15 amino acids. V was trimmed by 2 bases and J by 2 bases, leaving 12 bases between them. Germline CDR1 is LGHNA and CDR2 is YNFKEQ. In nucleotides, the CDR3 is TGTGCCAGCAGCCAACGGCCCCAACAGAACTATGGCTACACCTTC. This encodes CASSQRPQQNYGYTF.

The chain has TRBV27 and TRBJ2-1; 9 positions match TRBD2. Germline-derived CDR1 and CDR2 are MNHEY and SMNVEV (reference sequence). V shed 5 bases and J 5 bases; nucleotides not matched to a gene: 10. The CDR3 runs 16 residues. CDR3 coding DNA: TGTGCCAGCAGTCTAAGGGCGGGAGGGCCGGACAATGAGCAGTTCTTC. Translating it yields CASSLRAGGPDNEQFF.

The chain links TRBV14 to TRBJ2-5; TRBD1 matches 7 bases. Per germline, CDR1 SGHDN and CDR2 FVKESK. V was clipped by 1 base and J by 1 base; unmatched bases: 6. This CDR3 contains 16 residues. The CDR3, as DNA: TGTGCCAGCAGCCAAGCATGGGACAGCACCCAAGAGACCCAGTACTTC. This sequence encodes CASSQAWDSTQETQYF.

This sequence joins TRBV7-2 and TRBJ2-3; D might be TRBD1 (7 bases). The V end lost 4 bases, the J end lost 5 bases, and 22 bases lay between the germline ends. This CDR3 is 17 amino acids long. The germline gives CDR1 SGHTA, CDR2 FQGNSA. CDR3 amino acids: CASSSTRLGGNLDTQYF. DNA of the CDR3: TGTGCCAGCAGCTCAACTCGACTAGGGGGCAATTTAGATACGCAGTATTTT.

The V and J genes are TRBV19 and TRBJ2-5; 10 positions agree with TRBD2. V dropped 0 bases and J dropped 5; count of bases not matched to a gene: 3. CDR3 length equals 15 residues. The germline V gene encodes CDR1 LNHDA and CDR2 SQIVND (reference sequence). CDR3 region: CASSIDRTSGETQYF. The CDR3 nucleotides read TGTGCCAGTAGTATAGATCGGACTAGCGGCGAGACCCAGTACTTC.

This chain connects TRBV27 to TRBJ2-7; the D is unclear. V shed 1 base and J shed 0 bases, with 4 bases lying between them. CDR1 is MNHEY, CDR2 SMNVEV, per germline (reference sequence). This CDR3 is 13 amino acids long. The chain's CDR3 is CASSLYTSYEQYF. As DNA, the CDR3 is TGTGCCAGCAGTTTATACACCTCCTACGAGCAGTACTTC.

The chain links TRBV19 to TRBJ1-5; D call uncertain. The CDR3 contains 14 residues. In germline, CDR1 is LNHDA, CDR2 SQIVND (reference sequence). Trimming stripped 7 bases from V and 0 bases from J, with 10 bases between. CDR3: CASTGQNSNQPQHF. The CDR3 DNA sequence: TGTGCCAGTACGGGTCAAAATAGCAATCAGCCCCAGCATTTT. Based on the CDR3 plus reference TRBV19 and TRBJ1-5, the full variable domain is DGGITQSPKYLFRKEGQNVTLSCEQNLNHDAMYWYRQDPGQGLRLIYYSQIVNDFQKGDIAEGYSVSREKKESFPLTVTSAQKNPTAFYLCASTGQNSNQPQHFGDGTRLSIL.

The V call is TRBV11-2, the J call TRBJ2-1; 15 bases align to TRBD2. CDR3 size: 18 residues. The V gene's germline CDR1 is SGHAT and CDR2 FQNNGV. With 7 bases clipped from V and 7 bases from J, the junction kept 14 bases outside the gene matches. The CDR3 spells CASTRGMGLAGGANEQFF. DNA of the CDR3: TGTGCCAGCACCCGAGGGATGGGACTAGCGGGAGGAGCGAATGAGCAGTTCTTC.

This clone was recorded once. The chain employs TRBV10-3 and TRBJ1-3, with TRBD1 identical over 7 bases. The CDR3 has 12 residues. Germline trimming cut 10 bases from V and 2 bases from J; bases unmatched to any gene: 2. The V gene's germline CDR1 is ENHRY and CDR2 SYGVKD. The DNA of the CDR3 is TGTGCCACCGGGACAGCTGGAAACACCATATATTTT. This encodes CATGTAGNTIYF.

This clone was found once. The chain uses TRBV2 and TRBJ2-7; D is possibly TRBD1 (5 bases). V gave up 3 bases and J gave up 3 bases, with 12 bases separating them. The germline V gene encodes CDR1 SNHLY and CDR2 FYNNEI. The length of the CDR3 is 14 residues. The CDR3 coding sequence is TGTGCCAGCAGTGAGCAGGGTGGCTTCTACGAGCAGTACTTC. Residues: CASSEQGGFYEQYF. The entire variable domain, with the rest obtained from reference TRBV2 and TRBJ2-7, is as follows: EPEVTQTPSHQVTQMGQEVILRCVPISNHLYFYWYRQILGQKVEFLVSFYNNEISEKSEIFDDQFSVERPDGSNFTLKIRSTKLEDSAMYFCASSEQGGFYEQYFGPGTRLTVT.

V gene TRBV12-1 combines with J gene TRBJ2-7; TRBD1, as called in the table, went unchecked against the DNA. TRBV12-1 counts as a pseudogene. The CDR3 length is 11 residues. The DNA of the CDR3 is TGTGCCAGCAGCTGGGCGACGGAGCAGTACTTC. Its translation is CASSWATEQYF.

The V gene is TRBV7-3, the J gene TRBJ2-1; TRBD2 aligns across 11 bases. Germline V lookup: CDR1 SGHTA, CDR2 FQGTGA. V lost 5 bases to trimming and J lost 0 bases; unmatched junction nucleotides: 18. The CDR3 extends over 21 amino acids. CDR3 residues: CASSTKLGTSGRNSSYNEQFF. The CDR3 DNA reads as TGTGCCAGCAGCACCAAGCTAGGGACTAGCGGCCGAAATAGCTCCTACAATGAGCAGTTCTTC. Supplemented by reference TRBV7-3 and TRBJ2-1, the full variable domain reads GAGVSQTPSNKVTEKGKYVELRCDPISGHTALYWYRQSLGQGPEFLIYFQGTGAADDSGLPNDRFFAVRPEGSVSTLKIQRTERGDSAVYLCASSTKLGTSGRNSSYNEQFFGPGTRLTVL.

The chain uses TRBV12-5 and TRBJ1-5, with D perhaps matching TRBD1 (6 bases). From germline, CDR1 is LGHNT and CDR2 FRNRAP. Between the trimmed V and J ends, which lost 9 bases and 5 bases, there was a span of 17 bases. This CDR3 contains 14 residues. This CDR3 reads CASSPGELYQPQHF. The CDR3 DNA follows: TGTGCTAGCTCCCCAGGGGAATTGTATCAGCCCCAGCATTTT.

This chain joins TRBV7-9 and TRBJ1-2; D is ambiguous. The CDR3 loop spans 13 amino acids. The germline CDR1 and CDR2 sequences are SEHNR and FQNEAQ (reference sequence). V lost 3 bases, J lost 6 bases, and 11 bases lay in between. The DNA for the CDR3 is TGTGCCAGCAGCTTCGGGGAGGAGAATGGCTACACCTTC. As protein: CASSFGEENGYTF.

This chain connects TRBV6-2 or TRBV6-3 to TRBJ2-7; possible D gene TRBD1, 6 bases. This CDR3 spans 13 amino acids. Germline V CDR1 and CDR2: MNHEY, SVGEGT. V lost 0 bases and J lost 11, with 14 bases in between. The CDR3 region has the DNA TGTGCCAGCAGTTACTCGCGGACAGAATACAAGTACTTC. Amino acid sequence: CASSYSRTEYKYF.

This chain links TRBV2 with TRBJ2-7; D might be TRBD2 (6 bases). Germline-derived CDR1 and CDR2 are SNHLY and FYNNEI. The V end lost 6 bases, the J end lost 0 bases, and 9 bases lay between the germline ends. This CDR3 contains 13 residues. For the CDR3, the DNA is TGTGCCAGCAGGGGGGACTCCTCCTACGAGCAGTACTTC. Protein: CASRGDSSYEQYF.

The V gene is TRBV27, the J gene TRBJ1-1, with a weak D call TRBD1 (5 bases). Germline-derived CDR1 and CDR2 are MNHEY and SMNVEV (reference sequence). This CDR3 region has 15 residues. V lost 3 bases, J lost 3 bases, and 14 bases lay in between. The CDR3 reads CASSFREDDHTEAFF. The CDR3 DNA reads TGTGCCAGCAGTTTCAGGGAAGACGATCACACTGAAGCTTTCTTT.

This chain links TRBV29-1 with TRBJ1-2; 9 bases agree with TRBD1. The CDR3 is made up of 15 amino acids. Germline loops: CDR1 SQVTM, CDR2 ANQGSEA. Losses at the gene ends were 4 bases for V and 5 bases for J; bases not matched to a gene: 11. The CDR3 DNA reads TGCAGCGTTGGGACCGGGGGACAGGGAGGATATGGCTACACCTTC. This encodes CSVGTGGQGGYGYTF.

J is TRBJ1-1 and V is TRBV5-1, with D hard to call. V gave up 3 bases and J gave up 1 base, with 10 bases separating them. The V gene's germline CDR1 is SGHRS and CDR2 YFSETQ. This CDR3 spans 14 amino acids. CDR3 amino acids: CASSSSTTNTEAFF. The CDR3 nucleotides are TGCGCCAGCAGCTCCAGTACAACGAACACTGAAGCTTTCTTT.